This T cell receptor beta chain was obtained from a study of Graves' ophthalmopathy and Graves' hyperthyroidism. On the study more broadly: There was a collection of peripheral blood at initial diagnosis, before any treatment. Findings and limits, study-wide: In blood appeared most of the expanded thyroid clonotypes whose frequency exceeded 0.001.

This clonotype was observed once. As yet, its antigen is unknown. V was shortened by 0 bases and J by 8 bases, with 11 bases between the two germline ends. This CDR3 has 13 residues. Germline V gene data show CDR1 as SEHNR and CDR2 as FQNEAQ (reference sequence). Serum thyroxine and TRAb, along with clinical symptoms, thyroid ultrasound and orbital computed tomography, were what diagnosis relied on. Amplifying from RNA transcripts, the study obtained TCR beta CDR3 regions. An initial RT-PCR round employing HTBI primers preceded a second-round multiplex PCR. TCRdb reanalysed the multiplex PCR reads using MiXCR and keeps one entry per CDR3 protein. The repertoire holds around 600,000 distinct CDR3 sequences, with over 40% as singletons.

The chain couples TRBV7-9 to TRBJ2-7; a weak D match, TRBD1 (6 bases). The TCR originated in an adult man with Graves' ophthalmopathy. The sequenced sample consisted of peripheral blood. CDR3 sequence (DNA): TGTGCCAGCAGCTTAGCGGGACATTTAAAGCAGTACTTC. Its protein is CASSLAGHLKQYF.